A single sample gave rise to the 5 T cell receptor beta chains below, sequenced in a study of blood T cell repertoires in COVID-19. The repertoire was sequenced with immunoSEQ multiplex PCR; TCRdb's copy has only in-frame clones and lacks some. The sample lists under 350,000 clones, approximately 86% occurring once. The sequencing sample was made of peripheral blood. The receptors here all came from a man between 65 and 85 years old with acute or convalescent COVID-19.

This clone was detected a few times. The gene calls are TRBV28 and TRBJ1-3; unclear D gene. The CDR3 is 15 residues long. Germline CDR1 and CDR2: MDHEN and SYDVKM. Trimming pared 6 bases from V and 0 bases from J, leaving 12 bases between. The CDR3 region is CASSPFESSGNTIYF. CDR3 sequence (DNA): TGTGCCAGCAGCCCTTTCGAGAGCTCTGGAAACACCATATATTTT.

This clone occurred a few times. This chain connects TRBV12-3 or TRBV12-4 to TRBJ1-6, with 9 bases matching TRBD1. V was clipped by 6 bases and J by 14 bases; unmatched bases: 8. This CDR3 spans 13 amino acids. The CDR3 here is CASRRQGVFALHF. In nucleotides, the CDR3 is TGTGCCAGCAGACGACAGGGGGTTTTTGCCCTCCACTTT.

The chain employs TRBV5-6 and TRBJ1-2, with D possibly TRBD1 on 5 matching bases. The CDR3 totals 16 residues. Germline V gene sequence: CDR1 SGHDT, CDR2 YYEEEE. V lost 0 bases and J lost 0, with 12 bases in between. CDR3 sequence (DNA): TGTGCCAGCAGCTTGGCCGGACACCCACCTAACTATGGCTACACCTTC. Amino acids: CASSLAGHPPNYGYTF.

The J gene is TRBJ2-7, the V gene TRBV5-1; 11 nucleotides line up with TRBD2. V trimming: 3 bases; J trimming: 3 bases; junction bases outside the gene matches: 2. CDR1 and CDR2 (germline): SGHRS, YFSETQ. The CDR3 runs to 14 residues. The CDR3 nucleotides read TGCGCCAGCAGCTCCGGGACTAGCGGCTACGAGCAGTACTTC. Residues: CASSSGTSGYEQYF.

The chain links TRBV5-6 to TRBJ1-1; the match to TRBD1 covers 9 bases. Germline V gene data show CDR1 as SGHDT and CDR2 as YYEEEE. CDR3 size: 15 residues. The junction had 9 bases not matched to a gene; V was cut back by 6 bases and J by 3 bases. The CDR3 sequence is CASTDSGQGDTEAFF. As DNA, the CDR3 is TGTGCCAGCACCGACTCGGGACAGGGAGACACTGAAGCTTTCTTT.